This T cell receptor (beta chain) appears in the sequencing data of a study of T cells after yellow fever vaccination. Study outcomes and limitations: Weaker, the secondary response peaked sooner, at day 5 versus 15. Boosting was followed by the reappearance of most primary-vaccination clones (just under 98% CD4, 88% CD8).

V shed 1 base and J shed 5 bases, with 12 bases lying between them. Germline CDR1 reads MDHEN; CDR2 reads SYDVKM. The CDR3 covers 15 residues. Concerning this clonotype itself: The antigen is unknown.

They built TCR cDNA with 5'RACE template switching, a step that put in a universal primer site and UMIs. In TCRdb, the 5' RACE reads were re-called with MiXCR into one record per CDR3 protein. The sample records 600,000 to 750,000 distinct CDR3 sequences, roughly 12% being singletons. The sequence derives from a young man who received the YFV17D yellow fever vaccine. Sequenced material: PBMCs, taken on the day of the yellow fever booster vaccination. This chain joins TRBV28 and TRBJ2-1, with D uncertain. The CDR3 sequence: CASSLSPASHNEQFF. The CDR3 DNA reads as TGTGCCAGCAGTTTATCCCCCGCTTCCCACAATGAGCAGTTCTTC.